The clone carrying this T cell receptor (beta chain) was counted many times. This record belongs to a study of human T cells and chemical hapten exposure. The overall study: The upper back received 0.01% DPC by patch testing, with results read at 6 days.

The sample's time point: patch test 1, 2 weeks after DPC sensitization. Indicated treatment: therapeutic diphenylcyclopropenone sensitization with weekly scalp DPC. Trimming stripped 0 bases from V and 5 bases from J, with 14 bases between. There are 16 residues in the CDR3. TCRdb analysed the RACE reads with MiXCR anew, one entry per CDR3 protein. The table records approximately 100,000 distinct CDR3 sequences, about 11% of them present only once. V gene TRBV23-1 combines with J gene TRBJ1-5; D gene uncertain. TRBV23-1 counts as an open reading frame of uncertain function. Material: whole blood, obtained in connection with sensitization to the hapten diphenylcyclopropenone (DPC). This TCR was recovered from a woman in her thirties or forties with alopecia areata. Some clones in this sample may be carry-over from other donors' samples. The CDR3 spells CASSQSEGREDQPQHF. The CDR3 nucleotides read TGCGCCAGCAGTCAATCGGAAGGAAGAGAAGATCAGCCCCAGCATTTT.